The TCR beta chain under discussion was sequenced for a study of blood T cell repertoires in COVID-19. About the study: Specimens from acute and convalescent COVID-19 originated in the United States, Italy and Spain. In each case, the material was cDNA or gDNA derived from T cells, B-cell-depleted T cells, or PBMCs.

CDR3 length: 11 residues. Germline loops: CDR1 DFQATT, CDR2 SNEGSKA (reference sequence). V was shortened by 4 bases and J by 7 bases, with 10 bases between the two germline ends. Original processing notes: Reference gene primers were amplified, and this amplification served to estimate nucleated cell counts. Data came from immunoSEQ multiplex PCR; TCRdb stores just in-frame clones and leaves some out. Clone size and V and J calls were adopted from that table, with D and trimming inferred from the DNA. This repertoire shows some 240,000 clones, roughly 84% found once; its top ten account for 1.5%. The chain links TRBV20-1 to TRBJ1-2; no clear D gene. Sequencing was carried out using peripheral blood. The receptor's source is a woman in her thirties or forties who had recovered from COVID-19. The CDR3 spells CSAIRGGGYTF. CDR3 DNA sequence: TGCAGTGCTATCCGCGGTGGTGGCTACACCTTC.